This is a list of T cell receptor beta chains from one sample in a study of graft-versus-host responses after intestinal transplantation. Here immunoSEQ multiplex PCR was the method, and the copy in TCRdb shows in-frame clones only, minus some. The table shows 3,500 to 4,000 clones, with 35% to 50% occurring only once. This material consisted of alloreactive CD8+ T cells from a mixed lymphocyte reaction culture, taken before transplantation. These receptors were collected from a human patient who was an organ donor for intestinal transplantation. Both conserved end residues are part of each CDR3. The D gene is left open where the match is weak. For some rows the clone size is stated as once, few or many, or as a class when expanded; others skip it.

V	J	D	size	DNA	CDR3
TRBV5-5	TRBJ1-5	TRBD1	NA	TGTGCCAGCAGCTTGGGAGGGGGCGGCCAGCCCCAGCATTTT	CASSLGGGGQPQHF
TRBV7-7	TRBJ1-1	NA	NA	TGTGCTAGCAGCGACAGTCTGAACACTGAAGCTTTCTTT	CASSDSLNTEAFF
TRBV21-1	TRBJ2-3	NA	few	TGTGCCAGCAGCCCTAGAGGACAGGCTGCAGATACGCAGTATTTT	CASSPRGQAADTQYF
TRBV6-5	TRBJ1-4	NA	NA	TGTGCCAGCAGTTACTCGGACAGCCCGGCGGAAAAACTGTTTTTT	CASSYSDSPAEKLFF
TRBV14	TRBJ2-7	NA	NA	TGTGCCAGCAGCTCACAGTACAGGGAATCCTACGAGCAGTACTTC	CASSSQYRESYEQYF
TRBV10-2	TRBJ2-1	TRBD2	NA	TGCGCCAGTTTTAGCGGGAGATACTCCTACAATGAGCAGTTCTTC	CASFSGRYSYNEQFF
TRBV27	TRBJ2-1	NA	NA	TGTGCCAGCACATGGGGGGACTCCTACAATGAGCAGTTCTTC	CASTWGDSYNEQFF
TRBV28	TRBJ2-3	NA	NA	TGTGCCAGCAGTCACCGAGATGGAGATACGCAGTATTTT	CASSHRDGDTQYF
TRBV28	TRBJ2-1	NA	few	TGTGCCAGCAGTTCCCTAGTTGGGTACTCCTACAATGAGCAGTTCTTC	CASSSLVGYSYNEQFF
TRBV6-6	TRBJ2-7	NA	large	TGTGCCAGCAGTTACTCCTTACAGGGATCTATCTACGAGCAGTACTTC	CASSYSLQGSIYEQYF
TRBV4-3	TRBJ2-2	TRBD2	NA	TGCGCCAGCAGCCAGATTAGCGGGCGGGGCGGGGAGCTGTTTTTT	CASSQISGRGGELFF
TRBV10-3	TRBJ1-2	NA	NA	TGTGCCATCAGTGAGTCCGCAGGGGTATCCTACTATGGCTACACCTTC	CAISESAGVSYYGYTF
TRBV4-1	TRBJ2-7	TRBD1	NA	TGCGCCAGCAGCCAAGTTTTTCTAGGGGGCTACTACGAGCAGTACTTC	CASSQVFLGGYYEQYF
TRBV28	TRBJ1-3	NA	NA	TGTGCCAGCAGTCTAGGGGGTTCTGGAAACACCATATATTTT	CASSLGGSGNTIYF
TRBV2	TRBJ2-1	NA	NA	TGTGCCAGCAGTGTCGGGATAGCGATCTACAATGAGCAGTTCTTC	CASSVGIAIYNEQFF
TRBV14	TRBJ2-7	NA	NA	TGTGCCAGCAGGAAAGACGGAGTATACGAGCAGTACTTC	CASRKDGVYEQYF
TRBV7-3	TRBJ2-2	NA	NA	TGTGCCAGCAGCTTAGTCGGGGGGCCGGGCACCGGGGAGCTGTTTTTT	CASSLVGGPGTGELFF
TRBV15	TRBJ1-4	TRBD1	NA	TGTGCCACCAGCAGGGACAGGGGGAATGAAAAACTGTTTTTT	CATSRDRGNEKLFF
TRBV28	TRBJ2-2	NA	NA	TGTGCCAGCAGACACGGGGGGCGCGGGGGCGGGGAGCTGTTTTTT	CASRHGGRGGGELFF
TRBV19	TRBJ2-1	NA	NA	TGTGCCAGTAGTATTGTTAGTCAGGGTGAGCAGTTCTTC	CASSIVSQGEQFF
TRBV4-1	TRBJ2-1	NA	medium-sized	TGCGCCAGCAGCCAGTGGGACACCTCGCAGGAGCAGTTCTTC	CASSQWDTSQEQFF
TRBV10-3	TRBJ2-1	TRBD2	few	TGTGCCATCAGTGAGTCCTCGTGGGGGGGAAATGAGCAGTTCTTC	CAISESSWGGNEQFF